The sequence of this T cell receptor beta chain was determined in a study of T cell clusters in autoimmune cytopenias. Germline V gene data show CDR1 as SGHDN and CDR2 as FVKESK. The CDR3 runs to 16 residues. Notes on this clonotype: Antigen: not known.

Multiplex touch-down PCR amplified TRB using TRB-A and TRB-B pools in one tube. From the multiplex PCR reads, TCRdb lists one entry per CDR3 protein and no DNA. Its listing shows about 9,500 distinct CDR3 sequences. Points from the study as a whole: Compared with active autoimmune hepatitis patients, healthy donors showed almost three-fold more exclusive TRB clusters.

Tens of thousands of genome equivalents of blood DNA were amplified for TRB. Material: peripheral blood. The TCR originated in a human donor with an autoimmune cytopenia or autoimmune hepatitis (not recorded which). This chain connects TRBV14 to TRBJ2-1. The chain's CDR3 is CASSLNGFVGSNEQFF.